This record looks at one T cell receptor (beta chain) sequence and its context. Next came a second PCR, run for about 6 to 12 cycles, which used a sample-barcoded 5' primer along with a J-beta primer mix. TCRdb re-derived calls from the 5' RACE reads in MiXCR, one entry per CDR3 protein. Here the sample spans about 670,000 distinct CDR3 sequences, around 52% being singletons. The sample comes from a study of blood T cells in healthy people across ages. V dropped 0 bases and J dropped 4 bases, with 4 bases sitting between them. CDR1 is SNHLY and CDR2 is FYNNEI in the germline V gene. This CDR3 contains 13 residues. Samples each yielded at least 5.5 micrograms of total RNA.

The V gene is TRBV2, the J gene TRBJ2-1; D unclear. Specimen: blood. The receptor's source is a woman of 80 years or more in good health. DNA of the CDR3: TGTGCCAGCAGTGAAGCAGATTACAATGAGCAGTTCTTC. Amino acids: CASSEADYNEQFF. The whole variable domain, filled in from reference TRBV2 and TRBJ2-1, reads EPEVTQTPSHQVTQMGQEVILRCVPISNHLYFYWYRQILGQKVEFLVSFYNNEISEKSEIFDDQFSVERPDGSNFTLKIRSTKLEDSAMYFCASSEADYNEQFFGPGTRLTVL.